Here is one T cell receptor (beta chain) with its context. With 7 bases clipped from V and 7 bases from J, the junction kept 10 bases outside the gene matches. Germline V lookup: CDR1 LNHDA, CDR2 SQIVND (reference sequence). The CDR3 length is 14 residues. These data belong to a study of T cell responses to AZD1222 COVID-19 vaccine. Measured with immunoSEQ multiplex PCR; TCRdb has only the in-frame clones, and not every one. The sample shows 130,000 or so clones, roughly 87% of them seen only once. This clonotype was obtained from an adult who received the AZD1222 COVID-19 vaccine. Sequencing was performed on peripheral blood, taken 28 days after the second AZD1222 dose. The chain recombines TRBV19 with TRBJ1-5; 7 bases align to TRBD1. CDR3 bases: TGTGCCAGTACCCTTCGACAGGGTTACCAGCCCCAGCATTTT. Its translation: CASTLRQGYQPQHF.